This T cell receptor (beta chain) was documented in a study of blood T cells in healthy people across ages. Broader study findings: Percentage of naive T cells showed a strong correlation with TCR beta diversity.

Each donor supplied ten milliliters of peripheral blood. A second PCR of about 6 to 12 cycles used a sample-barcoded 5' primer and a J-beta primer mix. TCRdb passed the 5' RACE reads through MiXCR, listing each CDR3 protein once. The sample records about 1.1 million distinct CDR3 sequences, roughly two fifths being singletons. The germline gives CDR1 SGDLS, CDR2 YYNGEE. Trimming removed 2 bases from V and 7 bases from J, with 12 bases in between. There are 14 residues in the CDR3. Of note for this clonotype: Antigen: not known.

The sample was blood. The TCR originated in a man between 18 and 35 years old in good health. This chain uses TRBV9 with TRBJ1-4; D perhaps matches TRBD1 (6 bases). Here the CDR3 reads CASSVGRGAEKLFF. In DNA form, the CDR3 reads TGTGCCAGCAGCGTGGGACGGGGGGCTGAAAAACTGTTTTTT.